These T cell receptor beta chains were read from a single sample in a study of OX40 agonist ivuxolimab in advanced cancers. The method was immunoSEQ multiplex PCR; TCRdb's version includes in-frame clones alone and lacks a portion of them. The sample includes 90,000 to 130,000 clones, 75% to 95% of them seen just once. The input for sequencing was CD4+ or CD8+ T cells sorted from blood, taken in a trial of the OX40 agonist ivuxolimab. These TCRs come from an adult with an advanced solid tumor such as melanoma, head and neck, liver or kidney cancer. CDR3s include the opening cysteine and the closing phenylalanine or tryptophan. D genes are given only for firm matches. For some rows the clone size is stated as once, few or many, or as a class when expanded; others skip it.

v_call,clone_size,d_call,j_call,cdr3_aa,cdr3_nt
TRBV5-1,NA,NA,TRBJ2-7,CASSRVGGTSSYEQYF,TGCGCCAGCAGTCGGGTTGGCGGGACGAGCTCCTACGAGCAGTACTTC
TRBV2,NA,TRBD2,TRBJ2-1,CAGGLQNNEQFF,TGTGCCGGGGGACTACAAAACAATGAGCAGTTCTTC
TRBV12-5,NA,NA,TRBJ2-7,CASGPYNEQYF,TGTGCTAGTGGGCCGTATAACGAGCAGTACTTC
TRBV29-1,few,NA,TRBJ2-5,CSVDGVGETQYF,TGCAGCGTTGACGGGGTGGGGGAGACCCAGTACTTC
TRBV18,NA,NA,TRBJ1-3,CASSPPGRASGNTIYF,TGTGCCAGCTCACCACCGGGCAGGGCCTCTGGAAACACCATATATTTT
TRBV10-3,NA,NA,TRBJ1-3,CAISEQVIIGNTIYF,TGTGCCATCAGTGAACAGGTTATTATTGGAAACACCATATATTTT
TRBV28,once,NA,TRBJ2-7,CASRWARSSYEQYF,TGTGCCAGCAGGTGGGCCAGATCCTCCTACGAGCAGTACTTC
TRBV5-1,NA,TRBD1,TRBJ2-7,CASRSSPGQFYEQYF,TGCGCCAGCAGATCGTCTCCGGGACAGTTCTACGAGCAGTACTTC
TRBV27,NA,NA,TRBJ2-7,CASGQLLSYEQYF,TGTGCCAGCGGTCAACTTCTTTCCTACGAGCAGTACTTC
TRBV5-1,NA,NA,TRBJ2-1,CASSRATDQLYNEQFF,TGCGCCAGCAGCAGGGCTACAGATCAGTTATACAATGAGCAGTTCTTC
TRBV13,NA,NA,TRBJ2-1,CASSPASGNEQFF,TGTGCCAGCAGCCCTGCTTCGGGGAATGAGCAGTTCTTC